This TCR beta chain is from a study of beta chain features in type 1 diabetes. Study observations and caveats: Type 1 diabetes patients had TCRB CDR3s that were shorter (moderately but significantly so) in all four CD4+ subsets.

In its sample, this clone was seen a few times. Its antigen is not identified. This CDR3 spans 14 amino acids. Per germline, CDR1 SQVTM and CDR2 ANQGSEA. V lost 4 bases and J lost 3; bases outside the gene matches: 8. Every isolated RNA sample was fully reverse transcribed, so sequencing captured expressed TCRB transcripts. Generated by immunoSEQ multiplex PCR, the TCRdb table keeps only in-frame clones and is missing some. The repertoire consists of about 650,000 clones, with around an eighth occurring once and the leading ten covering 0.095% to 0.15%. Input material: naive CD4+ T cells from blood. The gene calls are TRBV29-1 and TRBJ1-2, with 7 bases matching TRBD1. This sequence originates from a man between 25 and 39 years old with type 1 diabetes. The CDR3 DNA reads TGCAGCGTTGCCCGCCGGGACAGAGACTATGGCTACACCTTC. Protein sequence: CSVARRDRDYGYTF.